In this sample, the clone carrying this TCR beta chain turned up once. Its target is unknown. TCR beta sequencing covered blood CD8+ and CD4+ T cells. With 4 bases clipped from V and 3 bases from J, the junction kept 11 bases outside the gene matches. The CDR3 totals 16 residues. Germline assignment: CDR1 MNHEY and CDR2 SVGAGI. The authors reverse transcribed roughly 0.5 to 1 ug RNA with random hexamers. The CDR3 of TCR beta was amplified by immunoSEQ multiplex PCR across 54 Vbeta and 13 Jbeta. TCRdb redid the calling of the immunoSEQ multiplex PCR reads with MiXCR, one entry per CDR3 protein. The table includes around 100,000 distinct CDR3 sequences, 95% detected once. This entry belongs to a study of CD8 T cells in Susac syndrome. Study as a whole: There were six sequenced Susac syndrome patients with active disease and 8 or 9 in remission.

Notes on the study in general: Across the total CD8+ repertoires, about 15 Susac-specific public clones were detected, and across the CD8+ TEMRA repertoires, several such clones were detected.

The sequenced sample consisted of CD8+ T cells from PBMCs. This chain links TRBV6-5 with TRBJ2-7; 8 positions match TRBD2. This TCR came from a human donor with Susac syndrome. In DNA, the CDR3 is TGTGCCAGCAGTTCCTCCGGTGCGGGGGGTGTCTACGAGCAGTACTTC. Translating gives CASSSSGAGGVYEQYF.